These 13 T cell receptor beta chains came from one sample sequenced in a study of cytomegalovirus exposure and HLA in healthy donors. Both 60 Vbeta primers and 13 Jbeta primers went into the PCR. The protocol was immunoSEQ multiplex PCR, while the TCRdb copy is restricted to in-frame clones and leaves out a portion. The sample has approximately 160,000 clones; around 79% are singletons. What was sequenced was PBMCs. The receptors shown here come from a man between 18 and 29 years old in good health and CMV-seronegative.

The gene calls are TRBV19 and TRBJ2-3, with D hard to call. This CDR3 comprises 13 residues. The V and J ends lost 5 bases and 6 bases respectively, with 12 bases between them. The V gene's germline CDR1 is LNHDA and CDR2 SQIVND (reference sequence). In DNA form, the CDR3 reads TGTGCCAGTAGTCCTAGGCTGTGGGATACGCAGTATTTT. It is translated as CASSPRLWDTQYF.

In regard to this clone: The junction shows a germline mismatch at one end, possibly a read error. The genes are TRBV27 and TRBJ2-3; perhaps TRBD1 as D (6 bases). The germline V gene has CDR1 MNHEY and CDR2 SMNVEV (reference sequence). This CDR3 is built from 17 residues. DNA for the CDR3: TGTGTCAGCAGTTTCTCCCAGGGGACAACCCTCACAGATACGCAGTATTTT. It codes for CVSSFSQGTTLTDTQYF.

The chain links TRBV7-9 to TRBJ1-1, with unresolved D. From germline, CDR1 is SEHNR and CDR2 FQNEAQ (reference sequence). V shed 7 bases and J shed 1 base, with 10 bases lying between them. The CDR3 is 13 amino acids. CDR3 residues: CASNQSPNTEAFF. As DNA, the CDR3 is TGTGCCAGCAACCAGTCACCGAACACTGAAGCTTTCTTT.

This clone showed up just once. The chain uses TRBV5-1 and TRBJ1-2, with D hard to call. This CDR3 is built from 15 residues. The germline V and J ends were trimmed by 0 bases and 4 bases, with 13 bases remaining between them. Per germline, CDR1 SGHRS and CDR2 YFSETQ. CDR3 residues: CASSLEPTASYGYTF. For the CDR3, the DNA is TGCGCCAGCAGCTTGGAGCCTACGGCTAGCTATGGCTACACCTTC.

J is TRBJ2-7 and V is TRBV7-2; D possibly corresponds to TRBD1 (5 bases). V was trimmed by 5 bases and J by 4 bases, leaving 15 bases between them. The CDR3 loop spans 14 amino acids. Germline assignment: CDR1 SGHTA and CDR2 FQGNSA. The CDR3 region is CASSQGQLRYEQYF. The CDR3 region has the DNA TGTGCCAGCAGCCAGGGTCAGTTAAGATACGAGCAGTACTTC.

V usage is TRBV5-6 and J usage is TRBJ2-1, with a tentative D call TRBD2 (6 bases). Per the germline V gene, CDR1 is SGHDT and CDR2 is YYEEEE. The ends were cut back, 0 bases at V and 9 bases at J, with 10 bases in the middle. The CDR3 extends over 13 amino acids. The CDR3 spells CASSLGLVREQFF. The CDR3 region has the DNA TGTGCCAGCAGCTTGGGACTAGTGCGTGAGCAGTTCTTC.

The rearrangement uses TRBV27 and TRBJ1-2; TRBD1 agrees at 7 bases. This CDR3 is 18 amino acids long. Germline-derived CDR1 and CDR2 are MNHEY and SMNVEV (reference sequence). With 10 bases clipped from V and 4 bases from J, the junction kept 24 bases outside the gene matches. The CDR3 DNA reads as TGTGCCACCCGAGCGGACAGGTCAGGGGGTGGGGAGATCTATGGCTACACCTTC. Its protein product is CATRADRSGGGEIYGYTF.

In nucleotides, the CDR3 is TGTGCCAGCAGCCCATTGGGACAGATGGGGTACAACACTGAAGCTTTCTTT. This gives the protein CASSPLGQMGYNTEAFF. The V and J genes are TRBV9 and TRBJ1-1; 7 bases match TRBD1. The V gene end was trimmed by 4 bases and the J gene end by 2 bases; junction bases not matched to a gene: 14. The CDR3 sequence is 17 residues long. The germline gives CDR1 SGDLS, CDR2 YYNGEE.

The J gene is TRBJ1-1, the V gene TRBV7-2, with a possible D match to TRBD1 (5 bases). In germline, CDR1 is SGHTA, CDR2 FQGNSA. The CDR3 contains 14 residues. Trimming took 5 bases from V and 4 from J, leaving 14 bases between them. The CDR3 sequence: CASSPYGGSTEAFF. In DNA form, the CDR3 reads TGTGCCAGCAGCCCTTATGGGGGGAGCACTGAAGCTTTCTTT.

This clone occurred once. The V gene is TRBV27, the J gene TRBJ2-5; D ambiguous. CDR3 length: 21 amino acids. Germline V gene lookup returns CDR1 MNHEY and CDR2 SMNVEV (reference sequence). V dropped 2 bases and J dropped 5 bases, with 33 bases sitting between them. This chain's CDR3 is CASSLVSPSFSLLGILETQYF. In DNA form, the CDR3 reads TGTGCCAGCAGTTTAGTCTCCCCCTCGTTCTCCCTCCTAGGCATTCTGGAGACCCAGTACTTC.

V usage is TRBV10-2 and J usage is TRBJ1-2; the D is unclear. The germline V gene encodes CDR1 WSHSY and CDR2 SAAADI. V was trimmed by 1 base and J by 2 bases, leaving 14 bases between them. The CDR3 consists of 16 residues. The CDR3 is CASSELFTERNYGYTF. The CDR3 DNA reads as TGCGCCAGCAGTGAGTTGTTTACAGAAAGAAACTATGGCTACACCTTC.

A remark on this clone: The junction differs from germline at one of its ends, possibly a read error. Other DNA variants within this sample encode the same CDR3. The CDR3 sequence: CASSSPASGSSYEQYF. CDR3 nucleotides: TGCGCCAGCAGCTCCCCTGCTAGCGGAAGCTCCTACGAGCAGTACTTC. This chain connects TRBV5-6 to TRBJ2-7; TRBD2 matches 7 bases. Germline V gives CDR1 SGHDT, CDR2 YYEEEE. This CDR3 region has 16 residues.

The gene calls are TRBV5-4 and TRBJ2-3; maybe TRBD1 (6 bases). CDR3 length equals 14 residues. Germline-derived CDR1 and CDR2 are SGHNT and YYREEE (reference sequence). Deletions cut 1 base from V and 1 base from J, with 7 bases between. The CDR3 loop is CASSLSGGTDTQYF. In nucleotides, the CDR3 is TGTGCCAGCAGCTTGTCAGGGGGCACAGATACGCAGTATTTT.